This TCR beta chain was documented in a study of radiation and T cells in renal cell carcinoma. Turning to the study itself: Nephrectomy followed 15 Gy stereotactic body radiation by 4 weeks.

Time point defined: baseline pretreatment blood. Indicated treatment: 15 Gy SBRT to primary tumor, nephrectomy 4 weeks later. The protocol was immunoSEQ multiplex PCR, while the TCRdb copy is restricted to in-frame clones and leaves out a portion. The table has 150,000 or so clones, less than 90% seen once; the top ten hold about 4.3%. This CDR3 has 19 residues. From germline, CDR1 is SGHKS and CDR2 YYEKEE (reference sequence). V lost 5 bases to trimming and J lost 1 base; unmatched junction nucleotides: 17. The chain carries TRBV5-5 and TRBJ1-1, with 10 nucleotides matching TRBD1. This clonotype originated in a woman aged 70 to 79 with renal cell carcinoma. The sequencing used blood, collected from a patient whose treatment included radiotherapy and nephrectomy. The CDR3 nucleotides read TGTGCCAGCAGACGAAGAATCCCGGGACAGGGGTCGGGGAACACTGAAGCTTTCTTT. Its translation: CASRRRIPGQGSGNTEAFF.